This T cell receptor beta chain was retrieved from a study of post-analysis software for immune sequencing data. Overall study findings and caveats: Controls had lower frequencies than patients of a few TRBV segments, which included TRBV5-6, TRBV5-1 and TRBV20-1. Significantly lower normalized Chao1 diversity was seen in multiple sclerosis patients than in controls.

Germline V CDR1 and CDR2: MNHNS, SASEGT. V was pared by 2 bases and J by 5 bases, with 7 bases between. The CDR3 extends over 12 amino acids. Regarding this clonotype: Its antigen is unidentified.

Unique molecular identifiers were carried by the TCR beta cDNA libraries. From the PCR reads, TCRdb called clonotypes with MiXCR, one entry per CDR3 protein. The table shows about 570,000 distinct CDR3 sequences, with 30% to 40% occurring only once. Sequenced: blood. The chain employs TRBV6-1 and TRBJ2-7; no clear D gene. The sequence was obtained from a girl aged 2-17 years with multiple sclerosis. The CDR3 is CASSELRDEQYF. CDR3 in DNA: TGTGCCAGCAGTGAACTTAGGGACGAGCAGTACTTC.